What follows are 16 T cell receptor beta chains derived from one specimen sequenced in a study of identical twins (dated by TCRdb to the mid-2010s). The library was made by 5' RACE. The instrument was an Illumina HiSeq 2000. Clones were called with MiXCR by TCRdb after fastp trimmed the public reads at Q25, and only in-frame beta chains were retained. For every CDR3 protein sequence, its rows merge into one entry that carries the most common genes and DNA. The sample table records about 730,000 distinct CDR3 sequences; roughly 20% of these occur just once. The top ten constitute approximately 4.5% of the sample. The same data also went into a second study, on T cells expressing NK-cell markers.

The sequencing input was PBMCs. Receptors originate from a woman younger than 35 in good health.

CDR3: CASSPDRGSGELFF. CDR3 DNA: TGCGCCAGCAGCCCGGACAGGGGTTCCGGGGAGCTGTTTTTT. The V call is TRBV5-1, the J call TRBJ2-2; 9 bases map to TRBD1. V lost 4 bases, J lost 6 bases, and 4 bases stayed unmatched. CDR1 and CDR2 from the germline V gene are SGHRS and YFSETQ. The CDR3 totals 14 residues.

The rearrangement links TRBV5-6 to TRBJ1-1; 8 bases align to TRBD1. The trim removed 3 bases at V and 11 bases at J, leaving 12 bases unmatched. The CDR3 loop spans 14 amino acids. Germline values: CDR1 SGHDT, CDR2 YYEEEE. The CDR3 region is CASSSRWTGNVAFF. CDR3 in DNA: TGTGCCAGCAGCTCACGTTGGACAGGGAATGTGGCTTTCTTT.

Ten or more counts support this clonotype. The genes are TRBV6-5 and TRBJ2-1; D call uncertain. Trimming stripped 7 bases from V and 9 bases from J, with 13 bases between. CDR3 length: 12 residues. CDR1 MNHEY and CDR2 SVGAGI come from the germline V gene. CDR3: CASKSGFGEQFF. Here the CDR3 DNA reads TGTGCCAGCAAAAGTGGGTTCGGTGAGCAGTTCTTC.

The rearrangement links TRBV29-1 to TRBJ1-4, with D maybe TRBD1 (5 bases). The V end was cut by 7 bases, the J end by 6 bases, with 12 bases between. CDR1 and CDR2 from the germline V gene are SQVTM and ANQGSEA. The length of the CDR3 is 12 residues. The CDR3 nucleotides are TGCAGCGGCCGACAGACGGATGAAAAACTGTTTTTT. Translated: CSGRQTDEKLFF.

This clonotype was found a few times. V is TRBV6-4 and J is TRBJ1-1; the match to TRBD1 covers 7 bases. CDR1 MRHNA and CDR2 SNTAGT come from the germline V gene. The CDR3 runs to 15 residues. V shed 3 bases, J shed 6 bases, and the junction held 10 bases outside the gene matches. The CDR3 loop reads CASSEPGQFIAEAFF. CDR3 DNA sequence: TGTGCCAGCAGTGAACCGGGACAGTTCATCGCTGAAGCTTTCTTT.

The chain links TRBV29-1 to TRBJ2-1, with D unresolved. The CDR3 covers 11 residues. Germline-derived CDR1 and CDR2 are SQVTM and ANQGSEA. V shed 8 bases and J shed 7 bases, with 12 bases lying between them. The DNA for the CDR3 is TGCAGCCCCCAGATCTCGAATGAGCAGTTCTTC. It is translated as CSPQISNEQFF.

This clonotype was picked up many times. J is TRBJ2-7 and V is TRBV18; 10 positions agree with TRBD1. V lost 2 bases, J lost 4 bases, and 5 bases stayed unmatched. CDR1 KGHSH and CDR2 LQKENI come from the germline V gene. CDR3 length equals 15 residues. Written as DNA, the CDR3 is TGTGCCAGCTCACCATCCTGGGACAGGGGTTACGAGCAGTACTTC. Translating it yields CASSPSWDRGYEQYF. Looking up the rest from reference TRBV18 and TRBJ2-7 gives the full variable domain: NAGVMQNPRHLVRRRGQEARLRCSPMKGHSHVYWYRQLPEEGLKFMVYLQKENIIDESGMPKERFSAEFPKEGPSILRIQQVVRGDSAAYFCASSPSWDRGYEQYFGPGTRLTVT.

This clonotype appeared a few times. The chain uses TRBV21-1 and TRBJ2-4; the table's D call TRBD1 went unverified against the DNA. TRBV21-1 is designated a pseudogene. This CDR3 contains 19 residues. The CDR3 DNA is TGTGCCAGCAGCAAAGGAGGGGACAGGGGGACCATAGCCAAAAACATTCAGTACTTC. Encoded protein: CASSKGGDRGTIAKNIQYF.

In this sample, this clonotype turned up many times. The chain has TRBV29-1 and TRBJ2-5, with 9 bases identical to TRBD1. This CDR3 is built from 14 residues. J lost 4 bases, V lost 5 bases, and 8 bases had no gene match. The germline gives CDR1 SQVTM, CDR2 ANQGSEA. CDR3 DNA sequence: TGCAGCGTTCGGCCGGGACAGGGACGAGAGACCCAGTACTTC. Residues: CSVRPGQGRETQYF.

This clonotype was observed at least ten times. This sequence joins TRBV7-3 and TRBJ1-2; D uncertain. This CDR3 spans 15 amino acids. Trimming took off 2 bases at V and 2 bases at J, with 12 bases between the two ends. The V gene's germline CDR1 is SGHTA and CDR2 FQGTGA. CDR3 in amino acids: CASSLLTAENYGYTF. The CDR3 DNA sequence: TGTGCCAGCAGCTTACTTACGGCAGAAAACTATGGCTACACCTTC.

This clonotype turned up a few times. The chain uses TRBV13 and TRBJ2-3; 11 bases are a match to TRBD1. Trimming took 4 bases from V and 4 from J; bases not matched to a gene: 7. Looked up from germline, CDR1 is PRHDT and CDR2 is FYEKMQ (reference sequence). CDR3 length equals 16 residues. CDR3 sequence: CASSWTGQGAADTQYF. The CDR3 DNA reads TGTGCCAGCAGCTGGACCGGACAGGGGGCCGCAGATACGCAGTATTTT.

V usage is TRBV7-9 and J usage is TRBJ1-1; D not certain. Germline loops: CDR1 SEHNR, CDR2 FQNEAQ (reference sequence). V was cut by 7 bases and J by 5 bases, with 5 bases left in between. The CDR3 is made up of 10 amino acids. Written as DNA, the CDR3 is TGTGCCAGCACGGAGACTGAAGCTTTCTTT. Translating gives CASTETEAFF. Combining the CDR3 with reference TRBV7-9 and TRBJ1-1 gives the whole variable domain DTGVSQNPRHKITKRGQNVTFRCDPISEHNRLYWYRQTLGQGPEFLTYFQNEAQLEKSRLLSDRFSAERPKGSFSTLEIQRTEQGDSAMYLCASTETEAFFGQGTRLTVV.

The chain recombines TRBV6-1 with TRBJ2-1, with 12 bases that match TRBD2. Germline assignment: CDR1 MNHNS and CDR2 SASEGT. The J segment lost 9 bases and the V segment lost 5 bases, leaving 11 bases of the junction unmatched. The CDR3 contains 16 residues. In nucleotides, the CDR3 is TGTGCCAGCAGTCCGACCTCTAGCGGGAGGGATCGTGAGCAGTTCTTC. This sequence encodes CASSPTSSGRDREQFF.

This clonotype was seen a few times. The rearrangement uses TRBV5-1 and TRBJ2-1, with D tentatively TRBD2 (5 bases). The CDR3 runs 12 residues. With 2 bases removed from V and 15 bases from J, the gap between germline ends came to 15 bases. Per the germline V gene, CDR1 is SGHRS and CDR2 is YFSETQ. DNA for the CDR3: TGCGCCAGCAGCTTCCCTCCGGTCGAGGGGTTCTTC. Protein: CASSFPPVEGFF.

This clonotype appeared a few times. The V call is TRBV5-1, the J call TRBJ1-4; 10 bases match TRBD1. The CDR3 has 15 residues. Germline assignment: CDR1 SGHRS and CDR2 YFSETQ. The V gene end was trimmed by 4 bases and the J gene end by 7 bases; junction bases not matched to a gene: 7. CDR3 DNA: TGCGCCAGCAGCATCCAGACAGGGGGCGGTGAAAAACTGTTTTTT. It is translated as CASSIQTGGGEKLFF.

A few counts support this clonotype. The V call is TRBV5-1, the J call TRBJ2-2; TRBD1 might be the D (6 bases). The germline V and J ends were trimmed by 2 bases and 1 base, with 9 bases remaining between them. The CDR3 contains 15 residues. Germline V CDR1 and CDR2: SGHRS, YFSETQ. CDR3 nucleotides: TGCGCCAGCAGCTTCGGACAGATGAACACCGGGGAGCTGTTTTTT. Translation gives CASSFGQMNTGELFF.